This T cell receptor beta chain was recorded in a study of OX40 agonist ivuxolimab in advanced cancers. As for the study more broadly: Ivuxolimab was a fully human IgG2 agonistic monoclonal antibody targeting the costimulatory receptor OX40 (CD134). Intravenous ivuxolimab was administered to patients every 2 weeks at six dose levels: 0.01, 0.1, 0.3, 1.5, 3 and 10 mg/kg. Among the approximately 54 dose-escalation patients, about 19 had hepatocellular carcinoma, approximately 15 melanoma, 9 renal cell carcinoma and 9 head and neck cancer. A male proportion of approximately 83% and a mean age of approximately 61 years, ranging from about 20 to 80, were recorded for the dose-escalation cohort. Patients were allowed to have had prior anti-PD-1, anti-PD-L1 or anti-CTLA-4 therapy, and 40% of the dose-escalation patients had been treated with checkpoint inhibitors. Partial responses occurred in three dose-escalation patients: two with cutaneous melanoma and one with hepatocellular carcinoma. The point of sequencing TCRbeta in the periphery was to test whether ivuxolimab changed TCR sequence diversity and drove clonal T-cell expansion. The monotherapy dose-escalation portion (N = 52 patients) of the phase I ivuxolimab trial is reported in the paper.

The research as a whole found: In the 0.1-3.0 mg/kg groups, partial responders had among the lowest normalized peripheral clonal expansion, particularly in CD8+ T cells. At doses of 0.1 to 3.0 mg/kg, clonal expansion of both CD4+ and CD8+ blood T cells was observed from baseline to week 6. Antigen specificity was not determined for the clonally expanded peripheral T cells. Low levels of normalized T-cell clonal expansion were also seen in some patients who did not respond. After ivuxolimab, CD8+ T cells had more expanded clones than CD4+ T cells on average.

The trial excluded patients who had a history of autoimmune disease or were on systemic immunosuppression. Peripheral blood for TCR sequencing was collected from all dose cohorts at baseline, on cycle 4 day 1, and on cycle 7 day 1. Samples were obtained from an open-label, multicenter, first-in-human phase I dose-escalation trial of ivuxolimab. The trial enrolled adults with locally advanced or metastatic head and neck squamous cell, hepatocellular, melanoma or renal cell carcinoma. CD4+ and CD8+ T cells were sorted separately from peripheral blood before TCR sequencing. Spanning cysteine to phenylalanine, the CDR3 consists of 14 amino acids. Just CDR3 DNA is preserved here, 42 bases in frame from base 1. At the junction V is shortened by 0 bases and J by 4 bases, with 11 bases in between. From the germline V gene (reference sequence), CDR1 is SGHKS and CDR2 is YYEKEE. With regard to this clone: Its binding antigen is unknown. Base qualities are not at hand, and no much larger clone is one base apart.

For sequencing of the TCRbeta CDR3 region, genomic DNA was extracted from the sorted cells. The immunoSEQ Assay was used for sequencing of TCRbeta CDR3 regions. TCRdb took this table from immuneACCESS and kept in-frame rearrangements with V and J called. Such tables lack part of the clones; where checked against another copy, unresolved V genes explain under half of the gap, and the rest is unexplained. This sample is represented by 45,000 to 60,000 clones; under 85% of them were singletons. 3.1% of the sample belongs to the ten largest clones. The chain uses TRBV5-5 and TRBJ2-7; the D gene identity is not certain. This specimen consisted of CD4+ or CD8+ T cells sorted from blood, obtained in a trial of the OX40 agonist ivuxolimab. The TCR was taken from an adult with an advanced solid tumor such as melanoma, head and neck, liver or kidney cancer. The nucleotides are TGTGCCAGCAGCTTGGAGCCCAGAATATACGAGCAGTACTTC. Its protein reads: CASSLEPRIYEQYF.